Listed here are 27 T cell receptor beta chains from one sample, sequenced in a study of blood T cell repertoires in COVID-19. Sequenced by immunoSEQ multiplex PCR; TCRdb stores in-frame clones only, minus some. The sample records a few hundred thousand clones, approximately 88% being singletons. Sequencing was carried out using peripheral blood. The receptors stem from a woman between 45 and 60 years old with COVID-19, enrolled during active disease.

The chain couples TRBV5-1 to TRBJ1-2, with 9 bases that match TRBD1. This CDR3 region has 14 residues. J lost 7 bases, V lost 0 bases, and 4 bases had no gene match. Germline values: CDR1 SGHRS, CDR2 YFSETQ. The CDR3 spells CASSLAQGAGGYTF. The CDR3 nucleotides read TGCGCCAGCAGCTTGGCACAGGGGGCCGGTGGCTACACCTTC.

V and J are TRBV11-2 and TRBJ2-2, with 7 bases matching TRBD2. The CDR3 length is 11 residues. The germline CDR1 and CDR2 sequences are SGHAT and FQNNGV. CDR3 DNA: TGTCTTAGCGGGTTGACCGGGGAGCTGTTTTTT. Protein sequence: CLSGLTGELFF. Filled out from reference TRBV11-2 and TRBJ2-2, the complete variable domain reads EAGVAQSPRYKIIEKRQSVAFWCNPISGHATLYWYQQILGQGPKLLIQFQNNGVVDDSQLPKDRFSAERLKGVDSTLKIQPAKLEDSAVYLCLSGLTGELFFGEGSRLTVL.

The V gene is TRBV4-2, the J gene TRBJ2-5, with D maybe TRBD1 (6 bases). From germline, CDR1 is LGHNA and CDR2 YNFKEQ. V lost 0 bases, J lost 1 base, and 9 bases lay in between. The CDR3 spans 15 residues. The CDR3 bases are TGTGCCAGCAGCCAAGAACCAGGGGTCCAAGAGACCCAGTACTTC. This translates into CASSQEPGVQETQYF.

The J gene is TRBJ2-7, the V gene TRBV29-1, with 7 bases that match TRBD1. V gave up 6 bases and J gave up 1 base; unmatched junction bases: 0. CDR3 length: 11 amino acids. CDR1 is SQVTM and CDR2 is ANQGSEA in the germline V gene. The CDR3 protein is CSVRGSYEQYF. The CDR3 bases are TGCAGCGTCAGGGGGTCCTACGAGCAGTACTTC.

CDR3 protein: CASKSELWQPQHF. The CDR3 coding sequence is TGTGCCAGTAAGAGTGAATTGTGGCAGCCCCAGCATTTT. This chain uses TRBV19 with TRBJ1-5; D unresolved. This CDR3 is built from 13 residues. V gave up 7 bases and J gave up 7 bases, with 14 bases separating them. Germline CDR1 and CDR2: LNHDA and SQIVND (reference sequence).

The J gene is TRBJ2-2, the V gene TRBV3-1 (or the pseudogene TRBV3-2); maybe TRBD2 (5 bases). The germline V gene has CDR1 LGHDT and CDR2 YNNKEL (reference sequence). The CDR3 contains 13 residues. The V gene lost 2 bases and the J gene lost 6 bases, with 7 bases spanning the gap. CDR3 DNA: TGTGCCAGCAGCCAATCCGGGGCCGGGGAGCTGTTTTTT. This sequence encodes CASSQSGAGELFF.

In DNA, the CDR3 is TGTGCCAGTAGTATGTTATCAGCGAACACCATATATTTT. Its translation: CASSMLSANTIYF. The chain joins TRBV19 to TRBJ1-3; no reliable D call. This CDR3 region has 13 residues. Per the germline V gene, CDR1 is LNHDA and CDR2 is SQIVND (reference sequence). Trimming took off 3 bases at V and 7 bases at J, with 10 bases between the two ends.

The chain couples TRBV7-2 to TRBJ1-2, with D tentatively TRBD1 (5 bases). V was cut by 1 base and J by 8 bases, with 14 bases left in between. The CDR3 runs to 14 residues. Germline CDR1 SGHTA, CDR2 FQGNSA. The CDR3 DNA sequence: TGTGCCAGCAGCTTAGGGGGGGTAGTTGGCGGCTACACCTTC. Encoded protein: CASSLGGVVGGYTF.

The J gene is TRBJ2-5, the V gene TRBV28; D gene uncertain. The germline CDR1 and CDR2 sequences are MDHEN and SYDVKM. This CDR3 spans 14 amino acids. V shed 6 bases and J shed 1 base, with 12 bases lying between them. The chain's CDR3 is CASRLSVAQETQYF. CDR3 nucleotides: TGTGCCAGCAGGTTGTCCGTGGCCCAAGAGACCCAGTACTTC.

This chain joins TRBV10-3 and TRBJ1-6; 7 bases are shared with TRBD1. V trimming: 5 bases; J trimming: 8 bases; junction bases outside the gene matches: 6. The CDR3 sequence is 14 residues long. The germline V gene has CDR1 ENHRY and CDR2 SYGVKD. The CDR3 DNA sequence: TGTGCCATCAGTTCGGGACAGCCAGATTCACCCCTCCACTTT. Its protein product is CAISSGQPDSPLHF.

The CDR3 spells CASSVGGWGGAGGTEAFF. The CDR3 coding sequence is TGTGCCAGCAGTGTGGGCGGATGGGGAGGGGCTGGCGGCACTGAAGCTTTCTTT. The chain carries TRBV6-1 and TRBJ1-1; weak D call: TRBD1 (5 bases). CDR3 size: 18 residues. The germline V gene has CDR1 MNHNS and CDR2 SASEGT. V gave up 4 bases and J gave up 4 bases, with 25 bases separating them.

The chain couples TRBV6-6 to TRBJ1-6; 7 bases line up with TRBD1. Germline V gives CDR1 MNHNY, CDR2 SVGAGI (reference sequence). V dropped 2 bases and J dropped 6; count of bases not matched to a gene: 1. This CDR3 has 14 residues. The CDR3 DNA is TGTGCCAGCAGTTACGGGACAGCTAATTCACCCCTCCACTTT. This codes for CASSYGTANSPLHF.

The rearrangement joins TRBV15 to TRBJ2-7; 11 nucleotides agree with TRBD2. V dropped 5 bases and J dropped 4; count of bases not matched to a gene: 4. The CDR3 extends over 14 amino acids. Germline CDR1 reads LNHNV; CDR2 reads YYDKDF (reference sequence). The CDR3, as DNA: TGTGCCACCAGCCCCCCTAGCGGGGGGTACGAGCAGTACTTC. It specifies CATSPPSGGYEQYF.

The chain couples TRBV19 to TRBJ2-5; 8 nucleotides agree with TRBD1. The CDR3 totals 14 residues. Germline CDR1 reads LNHDA; CDR2 reads SQIVND (reference sequence). Trimming at V came to 2 bases and at J to 3 bases, leaving 2 bases not matched to a gene. CDR3 DNA: TGTGCCAGTAGTATAATGACAGGGGAAGAGACCCAGTACTTC. Translation gives CASSIMTGEETQYF.

The rearrangement uses TRBV11-2 and TRBJ1-5, with a tentative D call TRBD1 (5 bases). This CDR3 is built from 14 residues. Germline CDR1 is SGHAT and CDR2 is FQNNGV. Trimming shortened V by 2 bases and J by 4 bases, and 9 bases separated the two germline ends. The CDR3: CASSLTGVNQPQHF. The CDR3 DNA follows: TGTGCCAGCAGCTTAACAGGCGTTAATCAGCCCCAGCATTTT.

The chain employs TRBV5-1 and TRBJ2-7; 8 bases agree with TRBD1. Trimming took 9 bases from V and 5 from J; bases not matched to a gene: 16. Germline V gives CDR1 SGHRS, CDR2 YFSETQ. The CDR3 is made up of 15 amino acids. CDR3 coding DNA: TGCGCCAACAGTCCTGTTCCCGGACAGGGCAACGAGCAGTACTTC. It specifies CANSPVPGQGNEQYF.

J is TRBJ1-5 and V is TRBV30; 7 bases line up with TRBD1. J was trimmed by 4 bases and V by 1 base; bases with no gene match: 4. This CDR3 comprises 14 residues. Germline V gene lookup returns CDR1 GTSNPN and CDR2 SVGIG (reference sequence). CDR3 residues: CAWSAGTANQPQHF. CDR3 coding DNA: TGTGCCTGGAGTGCCGGGACAGCTAATCAGCCCCAGCATTTT.

This chain links TRBV6-5 with TRBJ2-4; D call uncertain. Trimming removed 5 bases from V and 0 bases from J, with 5 bases in between. The CDR3 is 13 residues long. Germline V gene lookup returns CDR1 MNHEY and CDR2 SVGAGI. DNA for the CDR3: TGTGCCAGCAGTCCACTAGCCAAAAACATTCAGTACTTC. Protein product: CASSPLAKNIQYF.

The chain couples TRBV7-8 to TRBJ1-1; no clear D gene. Trimming pared 0 bases from V and 11 bases from J, leaving 10 bases between. Germline lookup yields CDR1 SGHVS and CDR2 FQNEAQ. This CDR3 is 12 amino acids long. The CDR3 coding sequence is TGTGCCAGCAGCTTAGCCCGCGCTCGGGCTTTCTTT. Amino acid sequence: CASSLARARAFF.

This chain uses TRBV12-3 or TRBV12-4 with TRBJ2-7; D remains unclear. This CDR3 is built from 10 residues. Trimming cost V 7 bases and J 6 bases, with 7 bases left between them. CDR3 DNA: TGTGCCAGCATCCGGTGCGAGCAGTACTTC. As protein: CASIRCEQYF.

This clone was picked up one time. The chain recombines TRBV30 with TRBJ1-1; tentatively, D is TRBD1 (6 bases). Germline V gene data show CDR1 as GTSNPN and CDR2 as SVGIG (reference sequence). CDR3 size: 12 residues. The V end lost 2 bases, the J end lost 8 bases, and 12 bases lay between the germline ends. The CDR3 bases are TGTGCCTGGAGTTTATTAACAGGGGAAGCTTTCTTT. This codes for CAWSLLTGEAFF.

The J gene is TRBJ2-5, the V gene TRBV5-1; TRBD1 might be the D (5 bases). The CDR3 consists of 14 residues. V lost 3 bases and J lost 4, with 13 bases in between. Per the germline V gene, CDR1 is SGHRS and CDR2 is YFSETQ. The CDR3 DNA sequence: TGCGCCAGCAGCTCGACAGCCGGGTCAGAGACCCAGTACTTC. Residues: CASSSTAGSETQYF.

This clone was recorded a few times. The rearrangement links TRBV19 to TRBJ1-5, with unresolved D. V gave up 5 bases and J gave up 7 bases, with 15 bases separating them. CDR1 LNHDA and CDR2 SQIVND come from the germline V gene (reference sequence). The CDR3 contains 14 residues. CDR3 loop: CASSPRGGQQPQHF. CDR3 nucleotides: TGTGCCAGTAGTCCCCGTGGAGGGCAGCAGCCCCAGCATTTT.

This clone has more than one count but fewer than ten. The chain links TRBV4-1 to TRBJ2-1; maybe TRBD1 (6 bases). From germline, CDR1 is MGHRA and CDR2 YSYEKL. With 1 base removed from V and 7 bases from J, the gap between germline ends came to 14 bases. This CDR3 is 15 amino acids long. The CDR3 DNA reads TGCGCCAGCAGCCAAGTCTCGGCAGGACAGAATGAGCAGTTCTTC. As protein: CASSQVSAGQNEQFF.

The rearrangement joins TRBV6-6 to TRBJ1-1, with D hard to call. Looked up from germline, CDR1 is MNHNY and CDR2 is SVGAGI (reference sequence). The CDR3 is 14 amino acids. With 5 bases removed from V and 1 base from J, the gap between germline ends came to 11 bases. The CDR3 region has the DNA TGTGCCAGCAGTAGAAGCAGCGCGAACACTGAAGCTTTCTTT. Protein product: CASSRSSANTEAFF.

This sequence joins TRBV4-1 and TRBJ1-1; 9 nucleotides line up with TRBD1. From germline, CDR1 is MGHRA and CDR2 YSYEKL. After removal of 6 bases from V and 11 bases from J, the junction contained 7 bases not matched to a gene. The CDR3 totals 12 residues. CDR3 amino acids: CASRTPGQGAFF. CDR3 bases: TGCGCCAGCAGAACACCGGGACAGGGCGCTTTCTTT.

This chain links TRBV18 with TRBJ1-2; 10 bases line up with TRBD1. Germline V lookup: CDR1 KGHSH, CDR2 LQKENI. This CDR3 is 15 amino acids long. Trimming removed 3 bases from V and 5 bases from J; junction bases left unmatched: 6. CDR3: CASSPGGQGNYGYTF. CDR3 coding DNA: TGTGCCAGCTCACCTGGGGGACAGGGGAATTATGGCTACACCTTC.